This TCR beta chain was identified in a study of cytomegalovirus exposure and HLA in healthy donors. Study overall: Both the roughly 120 validation repertoires and the roughly 620 first-cohort repertoires used the same platform, as reported by a later analysis.

Profiled with immunoSEQ multiplex PCR; TCRdb holds only in-frame clones, not every one. Of about 400,000 clones in the sample, 86% were seen once. Separation from the 666-subject first cohort characterized the roughly 110-subject validation cohort, to which the donors belonged. Overall study findings and caveats: According to a later analysis, TCR clusters from the first cohort tended to co-occur in the 120 or so validation repertoires. TCR beta chains numbering 164 were designated cytomegalovirus-associated.

This clone was seen only once. Its antigen is not identified. Sequencing was carried out using PBMCs. This receptor was taken from a woman aged 18-30 years in good health and CMV-seronegative.

The CDR3 loop is CASSLGGGLRPNEQFF. CDR3 in DNA: TGCGCCAGCAGCTTGGGTGGGGGCCTCAGGCCCAATGAGCAGTTCTTC. This chain joins TRBV5-1 and TRBJ2-1, with D perhaps TRBD1 (6 bases). The ends were cut back, 0 bases at V and 6 bases at J, with 16 bases in the middle. CDR1 SGHRS and CDR2 YFSETQ come from the germline V gene. This CDR3 has 16 residues.